The present entry profiles one T cell receptor beta chain with its context. Its antigen is still unknown. This specimen comes from a study of cytomegalovirus exposure and HLA in healthy donors. General study findings and limits: Follow-up analysis later connected one missense variant in DCLRE1C with trimming of TCR beta V- and J-genes. Most CMV-associated TCR beta chains were later found to appear HLA-restricted. When presence/absence was analysed, sequencing depth was taken to be roughly uniform across donors. It was reported in a later analysis that an Asian-associated ancestry cluster showed fewer N-insertions than the roughly 670-donor mean.

Both 60 Vbeta primers and 13 Jbeta primers went into the PCR. Generated by immunoSEQ multiplex PCR, the TCRdb table keeps only in-frame clones and is missing some. This sample's table reports roughly 72,000 clones. This receptor was identified in a man aged 18-30 years in good health and CMV-seropositive. Sequencing was done on a sample of PBMCs.

Here the CDR3 DNA reads TGCAGCGTTGACGCACAGGGGAGCTATGGCTACACCTTC. Amino acids: CSVDAQGSYGYTF. The J gene is TRBJ1-2, the V gene TRBV29-1, with 7 bases aligning to TRBD1. The CDR3 has 13 residues. Germline CDR1 reads SQVTM; CDR2 reads ANQGSEA. J was trimmed by 4 bases and V by 3 bases; bases with no gene match: 5.